This entry describes one TCR beta chain. Antigen: not known. Naive CD8 isolation took CD45RO-negative cells positively selected for CCR7 and excluded terminally differentiated effector memory CD45RA+ cells. The sample is drawn from a study of shared clonotypes between healthy human individuals. The overall study: A couple of women and a few men aged 18 to 49 served as donors. General study findings and limits: Naive CD4 clonotypes overlapped across a few donors at around 4.8%.

Germline CDR1 and CDR2: ENHRY and SYGVKD. Trimming cost V 8 bases and J 4 bases, with 8 bases left between them. The CDR3 has 11 amino acids. The method was immunoSEQ multiplex PCR; TCRdb's version includes in-frame clones alone and lacks a portion of them. The sample lists roughly 2 million clones, roughly 94% occurring once. The sequence was collected from a man younger than 30 in good health. The chain is built from TRBV10-3 and TRBJ1-1; D gene uncertain. Sequencing was carried out using naive CD8+ T cells sorted from blood. The CDR3 loop reads CAISGSTEAFF. The DNA for the CDR3 is TGTGCCATCTCGGGAAGCACTGAAGCTTTCTTT.